The entry below gives a single TCR beta chain sequence along with its context. The data were obtained in a study of blood T cell repertoires in COVID-19. The CDR3 is made up of 14 amino acids. J lost 5 bases, V lost 5 bases, and 8 bases had no gene match. Germline V gene lookup returns CDR1 SEHNR and CDR2 FQNEAQ (reference sequence). Using immunoSEQ multiplex PCR, the repertoire was profiled, and TCRdb retains in-frame clones only, with some absent. The sample holds more than 85,000 clones, 75% to 80% seen once. The sequence came from a woman aged 80 or over with active or convalescent COVID-19. The gene calls are TRBV7-9 and TRBJ2-7; 8 bases are shared with TRBD1. The sample taken for sequencing was peripheral blood. The CDR3 protein is CASSPGQVGDEQYF. The CDR3 DNA reads as TGTGCCAGCAGCCCGGGACAGGTGGGGGACGAGCAGTACTTC.